This is a list of T cell receptor beta chains from one sample in a study of cytomegalovirus exposure and HLA in healthy donors. Clones were read by immunoSEQ multiplex PCR, and TCRdb kept only the in-frame ones, dropping some. The sample totals some 110,000 clones. The specimen was PBMCs. The receptors stem from a man aged 30-40 years in good health and CMV-seronegative. The CDR3 runs from the conserved cysteine through the conserved F or W. The D gene is left open where the match is weak.

j_call,d_call,v_call,cdr3_nt,cdr3_aa
TRBJ1-4,NA,TRBV6-5,TGTGCCAGCATGGGGCAGCAGGGCCAAGAAAAACTGTTTTTT,CASMGQQGQEKLFF
TRBJ1-2,NA,TRBV14,TGTGCCAGCAGCCGGGGGCTAGGCTACACCTTC,CASSRGLGYTF
TRBJ1-6,NA,TRBV10-3,TGTGCCACCAGCCCGGGACTCACGAATTCACCCCTCCACTTT,CATSPGLTNSPLHF
TRBJ2-3,TRBD1,TRBV5-1,TGCGCCAGCAGCCGGACAGGGGGCGACGGGAGCACAGATACGCAGTATTTT,CASSRTGGDGSTDTQYF
TRBJ2-2,TRBD2,TRBV6-1,TGTGCCAGCAGTGAACTAGCGGATCACACCGGGGAGCTGTTTTTT,CASSELADHTGELFF
TRBJ2-7,TRBD1,TRBV29-1,TGCAGCGTTGATGGGATAGGAGACAGGGAAGGGTACGAGCAGTACTTC,CSVDGIGDREGYEQYF
TRBJ1-1,NA,TRBV6-1,TGTGCCAGCAGTGAACTGGGAGGCACTGAAGCTTTCTTT,CASSELGGTEAFF
TRBJ2-3,TRBD1,TRBV7-9,TGTGCCAGCAGCTTAGGAGGGGACAGGGCGGGCGATACGCAGTATTTT,CASSLGGDRAGDTQYF
TRBJ2-2,TRBD2,TRBV11-1,TGTGCCAGCAGCTTAGATATCGGGGGGGCCTGGAACACCGGGGAGCTGTTTTTT,CASSLDIGGAWNTGELFF
TRBJ2-5,NA,TRBV30,TGTGCCTGGAGTAGCGGGCTTGAGACCCAGTACTTC,CAWSSGLETQYF
TRBJ1-6,TRBD1,TRBV5-1,TGCGCCAGCAGCCGGGGACAGGAGGGGAATTCACCCCTCCACTTT,CASSRGQEGNSPLHF
TRBJ1-5,TRBD1,TRBV2,TGTGCCAGCAACCGGGACAGGGGGTTTCAGCCCCAGCATTTT,CASNRDRGFQPQHF
TRBJ1-4,NA,TRBV5-1,TGCGCCAGCAGCTTGGACCCCCCTTCGACAGCAACTAATGAAAAACTGTTTTTT,CASSLDPPSTATNEKLFF
TRBJ1-1,NA,TRBV5-1,TGCGCCAGCAGCCGCCGGGATGGGGAGGAAGCTTTCTTT,CASSRRDGEEAFF
TRBJ2-7,TRBD1,TRBV4-1,TGCGCCAGCAGCCTTCAGACAGGGTCCTACGAGCAGTACTTC,CASSLQTGSYEQYF
TRBJ2-7,NA,TRBV30,TGTGCCTGCATTAGAGCAGGGCTTGACGAGCAGTACTTC,CACIRAGLDEQYF
TRBJ2-3,TRBD2,TRBV5-4,TGTGCCAGCAGCTTGGAGGCGGGCGGGGGGACAGATACGCAGTATTTT,CASSLEAGGGTDTQYF
TRBJ2-2,TRBD1,TRBV5-6,TGTGCCAGCAGGGGCAGGGGGCCTAATGCTATCCCCGGGGAGCTGTTTTTT,CASRGRGPNAIPGELFF
TRBJ2-4,TRBD1,TRBV19,TGTGCCAGTAGTATGGGGGACAGTAAAAACATTCAGTACTTC,CASSMGDSKNIQYF
TRBJ1-1,TRBD1,TRBV5-4,TGTGCCAGCAGCTCGGGCCAAAACAGGGGGGGAACTGAAGCTTTCTTT,CASSSGQNRGGTEAFF
TRBJ1-1,NA,TRBV19,TGTGCCAGCACCCCGACGATGGGGGGGGCGCGGCCTGAAGCTTTCTTT,CASTPTMGGARPEAFF
TRBJ2-1,NA,TRBV20-1,TGCAGTGCTCCTTTCCTTGATGAGCAGTTCTTC,CSAPFLDEQFF
TRBJ2-3,NA,TRBV27,TGTGCCAGCAGTTTCGGCCGGGATGGGGGCGCAGATACGCAGTATTTT,CASSFGRDGGADTQYF
TRBJ2-1,NA,TRBV7-2,TGTGCCAGCAGCCCCGGACCGCAGGGTAATGAGCAGTTCTTC,CASSPGPQGNEQFF
TRBJ2-7,NA,TRBV5-1,TGCGCCAGCAGCTTGGCAATTGCCTACGAGCAGTACTTC,CASSLAIAYEQYF
TRBJ1-1,TRBD1,TRBV25-1,TGTGCCAGCAGTAACCCGACAGGGGGCGACACTGAAGCTTTCTTT,CASSNPTGGDTEAFF
TRBJ2-7,NA,TRBV5-1,TGCGCCAGCCCACTAATATCCCATGACTGCTTGGGCAGGGTGTCCGAGCAGTACTTC,CASPLISHDCLGRVSEQYF
TRBJ2-7,NA,TRBV5-1,TGCGCCAGCAGTATACAGGGTCCCTACGAGCAGTACTTC,CASSIQGPYEQYF
TRBJ2-2,TRBD2,TRBV5-1,TGCGCCAGCAACGGACTAGCGGGGGACACCGGGGAGCTGTTTTTT,CASNGLAGDTGELFF
TRBJ2-2,NA,TRBV4-2,TGTGCCAGCAGCCCTGCAGACAGAAACACCGGGGAGCTGTTTTTT,CASSPADRNTGELFF
TRBJ2-1,NA,TRBV19,TGTGCCAGTAGTATAGGGGCCAGGGGTCCCTACAATGAGCAGTTCTTC,CASSIGARGPYNEQFF
TRBJ2-1,NA,TRBV6-1,TGTGCCAGCCAGAGGGGCAGGACAGACAATGAGCAGTTCTTC,CASQRGRTDNEQFF
TRBJ1-4,NA,TRBV5-4,TGTGCCAGCAGCCCTACAGGGTCCTTTAATGAAAAACTGTTTTTT,CASSPTGSFNEKLFF
TRBJ2-5,NA,TRBV5-4,TGTGCCAGCAGCTTGGCCGGCGGTACCAGACTACATAGTCAAGAGACCCAGTACTTC,CASSLAGGTRLHSQETQYF
TRBJ2-5,NA,TRBV7-3,TGTGCCAGCAGCTTATCAGGGGTGGAAGAGACCCAGTACTTC,CASSLSGVEETQYF
TRBJ2-3,TRBD2,TRBV4-2,TGTGCCAGCAGCCAATCTCAGCGGGAGAACACAGATACGCAGTATTTT,CASSQSQRENTDTQYF
TRBJ1-6,NA,TRBV5-1,TGCGCCAGCAGCGGGGGACTCACGGGGAGTAATTCACCCCTCCACTTT,CASSGGLTGSNSPLHF
TRBJ1-1,TRBD1,TRBV19,TGTGCCAGTAGTGTTACAGGGGGATCTGAAGCTTTCTTT,CASSVTGGSEAFF
TRBJ2-1,NA,TRBV11-2,TGTGCCAGCACCGCGGGGGCGTACAATGAGCAGTTCTTC,CASTAGAYNEQFF